This is a list of T cell receptor beta chains from one sample in a study of vaccination effects on CD4 cells after COVID-19. Antigens for these TCRs are unknown. Data came from immunoSEQ multiplex PCR; TCRdb stores just in-frame clones and leaves some out. Of approximately 74,000 clones listed, over 65% are singletons. This material consisted of CD4+ T cells from PBMCs cultured without peptide, taken after COVID-19 vaccination. The receptors originated from a human donor who received a COVID-19 vaccine. The CDR3 runs from the conserved cysteine through the conserved F or W. Clone sizes are given selectively: once, few, many, or a class where the clone is expanded.

size	V	length	J	CDR3
-	TRBV28	14	TRBJ1-6	CASSLAGEGSPLHF
-	TRBV20-1	15	TRBJ1-1	CSASRPTGGQLEAFF
-	TRBV24-1	15	TRBJ2-5	CATSDYGTGEETQYF
-	TRBV10-1	14	TRBJ2-2	CASSEPTGGGELFF
-	TRBV2	13	TRBJ1-2	CASRATGGRGYTF
-	TRBV29-1	12	TRBJ2-5	CSVYREQETQYF
-	TRBV5-1	14	TRBJ2-3	CASSFRLFGETQYF
-	TRBV10-1	16	TRBJ2-5	CASSEYGGGAGETQYF
-	TRBV28	13	TRBJ1-2	CASSDSRSYGYTF
-	TRBV7-3	16	TRBJ2-2	CASSLRLAGDTGELFF
-	TRBV28	15	TRBJ1-2	CASSTHPTGVYGYTF
-	TRBV7-3	14	TRBJ2-5	CASSSVGGQETQYF
-	TRBV6-5	14	TRBJ2-5	CASSRGQGEETQYF
-	TRBV5-5	16	TRBJ1-1	CASSWDRALPDTEAFF
-	TRBV10-2	15	TRBJ2-2	CATFSGGANTGELFF
-	TRBV6-5	12	TRBJ1-2	CASKTGDRSYTF
-	TRBV9	16	TRBJ2-2	CASSVVPQVTTGELFF
-	TRBV6-5	13	TRBJ1-1	CASRNRDSMKAFF
-	TRBV2	11	TRBJ1-2	CASSFRYGYTF
few	TRBV7-2	13	TRBJ1-5	CASRQNTNQPQHF
-	TRBV5-5	13	TRBJ1-6	CASSPGISSPLHF
-	TRBV5-6	13	TRBJ2-1	CASSSGREREQFF
-	TRBV5-1	14	TRBJ2-5	CASSGTGVDETQYF
-	TRBV2	15	TRBJ2-3	CASSELHGGGDTQYF
-	TRBV10-3	13	TRBJ2-5	CAISTGYQETQYF
-	TRBV4-3	17	TRBJ1-4	CASSQDWGTATNEKLFF
-	TRBV21-1	17	TRBJ2-2	CASSKESKQRGPRELFF
-	TRBV6-5	15	TRBJ2-6	CASSKGAGGANVLTF
once	TRBV5-1	18	TRBJ2-3	CASSLLSPVAGRTDTQYF
-	TRBV4-1	18	TRBJ1-6	CASSHNMGVGSGISPLHF
-	TRBV5-4	16	TRBJ2-1	CASSAGTSGNYNEQFF
-	TRBV19	14	TRBJ1-1	CASEETGSRTEAFF
-	TRBV6-5	12	TRBJ1-1	CASSFGGTEAFF
few	TRBV20-1	11	TRBJ2-5	CSARKKETQYF
-	TRBV2	12	TRBJ1-2	CASTYAYYGYTF
-	TRBV7-8	14	TRBJ1-1	CASSYGSPNTEAFF
-	TRBV27	16	TRBJ2-3	CASSVRLAGVTDTQYF
-	TRBV6-5	13	TRBJ1-2	CASSYSGPRGYTF
few	TRBV2	14	TRBJ2-2	CASSGQGATGELFF
few	TRBV4-1	16	TRBJ2-3	CASSQEAVPAADTQYF
-	TRBV4-1	13	TRBJ1-6	CASSQEMETPLHF
few	TRBV10-3	16	TRBJ2-2	CAISEWGQGDTGELFF
few	TRBV28	17	TRBJ2-2	CASSPRPGQGATGELFF
once	TRBV18	16	TRBJ1-3	CASSPAGPSAGNTIYF
-	TRBV18	17	TRBJ2-6	CASSPGSTRSGANVLTF
-	TRBV3-1/TRBV3-2	13	TRBJ2-3	CASSHQPPMGQYF
-	TRBV14	17	TRBJ2-3	CASRRNPGGTSADTQYF
medium-sized	TRBV15	17	TRBJ2-3	CATSRGSSRALPDTQYF
-	TRBV5-1	15	TRBJ2-5	CASSLGGGGQETQYF
-	TRBV19	13	TRBJ1-2	CASSWTANYGYTF
-	TRBV5-3	16	TRBJ2-2	CARSGRGMRGGGELFF
few	TRBV5-5	15	TRBJ1-6	CASSLSTGARSPLHF
-	TRBV18	13	TRBJ1-2	CASSPAAGNGYTF
-	TRBV28	16	TRBJ2-6	CASSFRDGSGANVLTF
-	TRBV2	15	TRBJ1-1	CASSETGRRGTEAFF
-	TRBV6-1	16	TRBJ1-2	CASSEGAGRRVYGYTF